This TCR beta chain was observed in a study of blood T cell repertoires in COVID-19. This clone is a singleton in its sample. CDR3 size: 17 residues. Per the germline V gene, CDR1 is MNHEY and CDR2 is SVGEGT. V shed 4 bases, J shed 2 bases, and the junction held 12 bases outside the gene matches. Libraries were prepared by immunoSEQ multiplex PCR; TCRdb keeps only in-frame clonotypes and omits some of them. The table includes over 75,000 clones, 85% to 90% detected once. This TCR was recovered from an elderly woman with active COVID-19. The J gene is TRBJ2-7, the V gene TRBV6-2 or TRBV6-3, with 9 bases matching TRBD2. The sample consisted of peripheral blood. The CDR3 region is CASSSLAGGPETYEQYF. The DNA of the CDR3 is TGTGCCAGCAGTTCTCTCGCGGGAGGGCCCGAGACCTACGAGCAGTACTTC.